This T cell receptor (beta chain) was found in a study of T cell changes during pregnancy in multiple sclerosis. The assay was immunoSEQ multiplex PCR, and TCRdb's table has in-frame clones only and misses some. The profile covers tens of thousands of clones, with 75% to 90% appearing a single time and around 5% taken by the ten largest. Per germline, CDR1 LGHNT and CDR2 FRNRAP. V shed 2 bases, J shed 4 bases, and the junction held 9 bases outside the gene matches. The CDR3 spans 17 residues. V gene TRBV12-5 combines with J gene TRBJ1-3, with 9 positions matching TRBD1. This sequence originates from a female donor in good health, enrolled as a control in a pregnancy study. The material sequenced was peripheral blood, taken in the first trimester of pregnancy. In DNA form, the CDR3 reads TGTGCTAGTGGTTTGATCACCGGGACAGGGAGGGGAAACACCATATATTTT. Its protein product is CASGLITGTGRGNTIYF.